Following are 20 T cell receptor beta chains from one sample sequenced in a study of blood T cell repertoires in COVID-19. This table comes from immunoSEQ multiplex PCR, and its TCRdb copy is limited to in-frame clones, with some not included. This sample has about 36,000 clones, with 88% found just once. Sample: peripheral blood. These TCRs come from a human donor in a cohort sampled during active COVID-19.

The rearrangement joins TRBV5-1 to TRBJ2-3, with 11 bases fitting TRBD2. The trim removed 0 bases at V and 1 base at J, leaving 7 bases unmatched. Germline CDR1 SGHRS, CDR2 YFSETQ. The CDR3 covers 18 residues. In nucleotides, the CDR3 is TGCGCCAGCAGCTTGGCCCCTAGCGGGGGGTCGGGCACAGATACGCAGTATTTT. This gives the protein CASSLAPSGGSGTDTQYF.

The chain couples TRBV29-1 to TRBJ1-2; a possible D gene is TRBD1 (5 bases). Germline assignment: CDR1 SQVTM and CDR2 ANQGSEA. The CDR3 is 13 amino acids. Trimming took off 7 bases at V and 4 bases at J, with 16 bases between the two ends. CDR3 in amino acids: CSALVGGTYGYTF. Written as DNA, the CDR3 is TGCAGCGCCTTGGTCGGGGGTACCTATGGCTACACCTTC.

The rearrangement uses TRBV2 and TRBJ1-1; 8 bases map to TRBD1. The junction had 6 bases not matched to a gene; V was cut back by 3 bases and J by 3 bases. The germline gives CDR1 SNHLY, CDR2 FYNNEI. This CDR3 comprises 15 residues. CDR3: CASSEQGAKDTEAFF. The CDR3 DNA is TGTGCCAGCAGTGAGCAGGGGGCTAAGGACACTGAAGCTTTCTTT. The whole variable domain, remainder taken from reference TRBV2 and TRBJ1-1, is EPEVTQTPSHQVTQMGQEVILRCVPISNHLYFYWYRQILGQKVEFLVSFYNNEISEKSEIFDDQFSVERPDGSNFTLKIRSTKLEDSAMYFCASSEQGAKDTEAFFGQGTRLTVV.

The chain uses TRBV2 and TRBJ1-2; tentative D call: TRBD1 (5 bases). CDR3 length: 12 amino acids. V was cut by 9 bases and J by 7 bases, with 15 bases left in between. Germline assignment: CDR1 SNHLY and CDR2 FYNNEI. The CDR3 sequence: CARGESSAGYTF. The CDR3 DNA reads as TGTGCCAGAGGGGAAAGCTCCGCTGGCTACACCTTC.

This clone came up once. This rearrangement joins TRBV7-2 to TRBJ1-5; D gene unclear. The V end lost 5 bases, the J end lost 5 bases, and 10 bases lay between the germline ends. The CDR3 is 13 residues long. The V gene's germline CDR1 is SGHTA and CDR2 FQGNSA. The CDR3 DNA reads TGTGCCAGCAGCCCTGACAACCATCAGCCCCAGCATTTT. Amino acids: CASSPDNHQPQHF.

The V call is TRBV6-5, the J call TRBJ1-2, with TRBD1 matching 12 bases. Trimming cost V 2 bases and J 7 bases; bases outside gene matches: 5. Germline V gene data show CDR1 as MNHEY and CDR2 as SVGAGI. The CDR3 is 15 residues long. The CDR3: CASSYPGQGALGYTF. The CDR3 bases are TGTGCCAGCAGTTACCCGGGACAGGGGGCGCTTGGCTACACCTTC.

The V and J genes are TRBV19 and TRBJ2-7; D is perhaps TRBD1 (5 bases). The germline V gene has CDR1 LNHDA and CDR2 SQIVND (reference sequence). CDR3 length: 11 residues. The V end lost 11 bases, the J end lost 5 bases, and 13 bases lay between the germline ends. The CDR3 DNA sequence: TGTGCCTCCTCTAGGGGCCACGAGCAGTACTTC. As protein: CASSRGHEQYF.

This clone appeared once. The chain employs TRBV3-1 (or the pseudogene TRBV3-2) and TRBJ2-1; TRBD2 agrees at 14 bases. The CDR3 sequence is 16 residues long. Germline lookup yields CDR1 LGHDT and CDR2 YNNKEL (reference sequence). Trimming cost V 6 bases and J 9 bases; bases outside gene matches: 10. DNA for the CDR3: TGTGCCAGCAGTCGACTAGCGGGGGGGCAGATGAGTGAGCAGTTCTTC. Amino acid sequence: CASSRLAGGQMSEQFF.

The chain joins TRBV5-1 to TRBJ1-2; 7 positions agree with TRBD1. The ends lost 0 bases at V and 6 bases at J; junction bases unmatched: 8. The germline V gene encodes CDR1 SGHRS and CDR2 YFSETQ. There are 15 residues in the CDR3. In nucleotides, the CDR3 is TGCGCCAGCAGCTTGGTAGGCACAGGGGTTAATGGCTACACCTTC. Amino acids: CASSLVGTGVNGYTF.

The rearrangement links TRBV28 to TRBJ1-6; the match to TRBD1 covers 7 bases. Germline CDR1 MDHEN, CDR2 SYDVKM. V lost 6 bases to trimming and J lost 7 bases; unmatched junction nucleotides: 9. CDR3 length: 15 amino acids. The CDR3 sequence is CASRTHRGSNSPLHF. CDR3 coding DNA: TGTGCCAGCAGAACGCACAGGGGCTCCAATTCACCCCTCCACTTT.

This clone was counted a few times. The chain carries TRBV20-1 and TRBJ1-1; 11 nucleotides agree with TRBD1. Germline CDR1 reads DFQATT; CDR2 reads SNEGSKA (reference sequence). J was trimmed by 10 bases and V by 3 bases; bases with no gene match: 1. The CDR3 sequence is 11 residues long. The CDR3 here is CSARGTGGAFF. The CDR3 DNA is TGCAGTGCTAGGGGGACAGGGGGAGCTTTCTTT.

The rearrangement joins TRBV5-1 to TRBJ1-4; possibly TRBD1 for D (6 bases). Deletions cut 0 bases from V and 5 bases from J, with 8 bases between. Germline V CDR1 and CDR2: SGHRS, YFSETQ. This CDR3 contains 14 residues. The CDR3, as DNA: TGCGCCAGCAGCTTGGGTCAGGGGAATGAAAAACTGTTTTTT. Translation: CASSLGQGNEKLFF.

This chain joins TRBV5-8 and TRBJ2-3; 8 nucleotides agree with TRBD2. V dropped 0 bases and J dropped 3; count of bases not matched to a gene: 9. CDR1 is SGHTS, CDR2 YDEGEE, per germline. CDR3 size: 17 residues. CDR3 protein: CASSLAGLAGITDTQYF. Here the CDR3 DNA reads TGTGCCAGCAGCTTGGCCGGGTTAGCGGGGATTACAGATACGCAGTATTTT. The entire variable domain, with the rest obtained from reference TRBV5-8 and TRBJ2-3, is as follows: EAGVTQSPTHLIKTRGQQATLRCSPISGHTSVYWYQQALGLGLQFLLWYDEGEERNRGNFPPRFSGRQFPNYSSELNVNALELEDSALYLCASSLAGLAGITDTQYFGPGTRLTVL.

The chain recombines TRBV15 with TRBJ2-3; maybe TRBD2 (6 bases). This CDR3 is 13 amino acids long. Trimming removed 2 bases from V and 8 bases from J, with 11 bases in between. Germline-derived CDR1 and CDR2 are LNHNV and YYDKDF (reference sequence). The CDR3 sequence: CATSRPGTGTQYF. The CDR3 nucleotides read TGTGCCACCAGCAGACCCGGGACTGGTACGCAGTATTTT.

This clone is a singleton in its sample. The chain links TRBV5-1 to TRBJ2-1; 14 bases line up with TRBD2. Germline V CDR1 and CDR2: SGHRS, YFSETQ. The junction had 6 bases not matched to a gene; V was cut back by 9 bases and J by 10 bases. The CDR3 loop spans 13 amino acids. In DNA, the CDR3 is TGCGCCACCGGACTAGCGGGGGGCCCCGAGCAGTTCTTC. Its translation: CATGLAGGPEQFF.

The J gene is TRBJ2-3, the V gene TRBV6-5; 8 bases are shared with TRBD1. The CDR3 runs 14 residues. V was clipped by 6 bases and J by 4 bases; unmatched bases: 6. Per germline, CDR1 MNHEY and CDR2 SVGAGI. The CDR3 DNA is TGTGCCAGCAGGGCCGTACAGGGGGCAGATACGCAGTATTTT. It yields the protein CASRAVQGADTQYF.

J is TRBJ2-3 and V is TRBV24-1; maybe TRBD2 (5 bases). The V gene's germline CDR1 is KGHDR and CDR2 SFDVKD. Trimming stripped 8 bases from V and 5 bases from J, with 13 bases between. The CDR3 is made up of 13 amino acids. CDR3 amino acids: CATTRAAGDTQYF. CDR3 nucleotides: TGTGCCACCACGAGGGCCGCAGGAGATACGCAGTATTTT.

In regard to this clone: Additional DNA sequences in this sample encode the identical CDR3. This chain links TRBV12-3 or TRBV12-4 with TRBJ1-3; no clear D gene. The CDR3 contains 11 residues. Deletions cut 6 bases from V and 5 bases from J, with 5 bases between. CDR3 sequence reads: CASSSRNTIYF. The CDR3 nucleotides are TGTGCCAGCAGCTCCCGAAACACCATATATTTT.

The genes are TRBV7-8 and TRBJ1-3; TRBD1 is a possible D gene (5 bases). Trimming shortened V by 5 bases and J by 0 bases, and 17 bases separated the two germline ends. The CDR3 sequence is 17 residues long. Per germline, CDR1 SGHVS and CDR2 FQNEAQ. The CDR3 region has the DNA TGTGCCAGCAGCCGTCAGGGCGGCGGCCTCTCTGGAAACACCATATATTTT. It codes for CASSRQGGGLSGNTIYF.

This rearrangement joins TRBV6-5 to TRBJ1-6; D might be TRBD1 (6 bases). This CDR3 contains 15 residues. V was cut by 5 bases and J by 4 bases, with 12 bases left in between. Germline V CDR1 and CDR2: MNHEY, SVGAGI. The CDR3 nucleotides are TGTGCCAGCAGTCCGAGGACAGATTATAATTCACCCCTCCACTTT. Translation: CASSPRTDYNSPLHF.